The clone carrying this TCR beta chain was found many times. The target antigen is unknown. This CDR3 spans 13 amino acids. CDR1 and CDR2 (germline): SGHRS, YFSETQ. V was trimmed by 3 bases and J by 6 bases, leaving 10 bases between them. These data come from a study of human T cells and chemical hapten exposure. The overall study: Cases of alopecia areata, totalis or universalis occurred in a predominantly female patient group. Study observations and caveats: Relative to control repertoires, expanded TCRs gave rise to significantly more large CDR3 similarity clusters.

What the library attached to individual cDNA molecules were unique molecular identifiers. TCRdb re-called the RACE reads with MiXCR, one entry per CDR3 protein. Of fewer than 100,000 distinct CDR3 sequences in the sample, around a tenth were seen once. Noted time point: patch test 2, 6 weeks after DPC sensitization. Documented treatment: therapeutic diphenylcyclopropenone sensitization with weekly scalp DPC. The receptor comes from a man aged 18 to 35 with alopecia areata. Some clones in this sample may be carry-over from other donors' samples. The chain employs TRBV5-1 and TRBJ2-4, with D unresolved. The material sequenced was whole blood, taken in connection with sensitization to the hapten diphenylcyclopropenone (DPC). The CDR3 DNA reads as TGCGCCAGCAGCTCGAAGACCTCAAACATTCAGTACTTC. Its translation is CASSSKTSNIQYF. The complete variable domain, with remaining parts taken from reference TRBV5-1 and TRBJ2-4, reads KAGVTQTPRYLIKTRGQQVTLSCSPISGHRSVSWYQQTPGQGLQFLFEYFSETQRNKGNFPGRFSGRQFSNSRSEMNVSTLELGDSALYLCASSSKTSNIQYFGAGTRLSVL.